Listed here are 15 T cell receptor beta chains from one sample, sequenced in a study of T-cell reconstitution after alpha-beta-depleted transplantation in children. Unique molecular identifiers were incorporated into the prepared TCRbeta library. TCRdb used MiXCR to reprocess the PCR reads, holding one entry per CDR3 protein. The table has hundreds of thousands of distinct CDR3 sequences, about an eighth seen once. The sequences come from PBMCs, collected before TCRalphabeta/CD19-depleted stem cell transplant. The receptors were sampled from a girl aged 2 to 9 with congenital amegakaryocytic thrombocytopenia, due to receive a stem cell transplant.

The rearrangement joins TRBV5-4 to TRBJ2-5; unclear D gene. Germline CDR1 is SGHNT and CDR2 is YYREEE (reference sequence). The CDR3 extends over 19 amino acids. V was clipped by 2 bases and J by 4 bases, with 27 bases between them. CDR3 sequence reads: CASSFLFYKRRHDGETQYF. CDR3 coding DNA: TGTGCCAGCAGCTTCTTGTTTTATAAGAGGCGACACGATGGAGAGACCCAGTACTTC.

This clonotype was recorded many times. The chain uses TRBV10-3 and TRBJ2-7, with D uncertain. Trimming took off 2 bases at V and 4 bases at J, with 15 bases between the two ends. Germline V gene sequence: CDR1 ENHRY, CDR2 SYGVKD. There are 15 residues in the CDR3. CDR3 sequence (DNA): TGTGCCATCAGTGAGCGGTTCTTTTCGGGTTACGAGCAGTACTTC. Residues: CAISERFFSGYEQYF.

This clonotype has just a few counts. This rearrangement joins TRBV7-6 to TRBJ2-2; TRBD2 is a possible D gene (5 bases). Per the germline V gene, CDR1 is SGHVS and CDR2 is FNYEAQ. V lost 7 bases and J lost 5, with 11 bases in between. This CDR3 has 13 residues. CDR3 region: CASTTDSTGELFF. CDR3 in DNA: TGTGCCAGCACCACGGACTCAACCGGGGAGCTGTTTTTT. The full variable domain, rest sourced from reference TRBV7-6 and TRBJ2-2, is GAGVSQSPRYKVTKRGQDVALRCDPISGHVSLYWYRQALGQGPEFLTYFNYEAQQDKSGLPNDRFSAERPEGSISTLTIQRTEQRDSAMYRCASTTDSTGELFFGEGSRLTVL.

The sample holds many counts of this clonotype. The chain joins TRBV7-8 to TRBJ1-1; D possibly corresponds to TRBD1 (5 bases). CDR1 and CDR2 (germline): SGHVS, FQNEAQ. Trimming removed 4 bases at V and 9 bases at J, with 21 bases between. CDR3 size: 15 residues. CDR3 sequence: CASSYPFRDERKAFF. The CDR3 nucleotides read TGTGCCAGCAGCTACCCCTTCAGGGACGAGCGGAAAGCTTTCTTT.

In its sample, this clonotype was seen a few times. The CDR3 DNA reads as TGCAGCGTCCGACCTATGCTCTCCGCAGATACGCAGTATTTT. Translated, it gives CSVRPMLSADTQYF. The chain recombines TRBV29-1 with TRBJ2-3; D is uncertain. The CDR3 is 14 amino acids. Germline loops: CDR1 SQVTM, CDR2 ANQGSEA. The V end lost 6 bases, the J end lost 4 bases, and 17 bases lay between the germline ends.

This chain uses TRBV10-3 with TRBJ2-7; 7 bases are a match to TRBD1. Germline-derived CDR1 and CDR2 are ENHRY and SYGVKD. The trim removed 4 bases at V and 5 bases at J, leaving 8 bases unmatched. The CDR3 totals 14 residues. In DNA form, the CDR3 reads TGTGCCATCAGTGCCGGGACAGAGGTGAACGAGCAGTACTTC. Amino acid sequence: CAISAGTEVNEQYF.

This clonotype was observed at least ten times. The rearrangement links TRBV5-1 to TRBJ1-2; D remains ambiguous. CDR1 and CDR2 (germline): SGHRS, YFSETQ. The V end was cut by 1 base, the J end by 3 bases, with 13 bases between. The CDR3 sequence is 15 residues long. This CDR3 reads CASSLSPGLDYGYTF. CDR3 nucleotides: TGCGCCAGCAGCTTGTCTCCGGGTTTAGACTATGGCTACACCTTC.

This clonotype was recorded at least ten times. The chain has TRBV20-1 and TRBJ2-5; D unresolved. V was shortened by 1 base and J by 2 bases, with 8 bases between the two germline ends. The germline gives CDR1 DFQATT, CDR2 SNEGSKA (reference sequence). The CDR3 is 13 amino acids. CDR3 region: CSARGRQQETQYF. The CDR3 DNA follows: TGCAGTGCTAGAGGACGGCAGCAAGAGACCCAGTACTTC.

In this sample, this clonotype turned up many times. The genes are TRBV20-1 and TRBJ2-3, with 7 bases lining up with TRBD2. This CDR3 is 14 amino acids long. In germline, CDR1 is DFQATT, CDR2 SNEGSKA (reference sequence). The trim removed 5 bases at V and 1 base at J, leaving 6 bases unmatched. CDR3 amino acids: CSASGTTGTDTQYF. As DNA, the CDR3 is TGCAGTGCTTCCGGGACTACGGGCACAGATACGCAGTATTTT.

At least ten counts were recorded for this clonotype. J is TRBJ2-7 and V is TRBV4-1, with D uncertain. CDR3 length equals 14 residues. Per germline, CDR1 MGHRA and CDR2 YSYEKL. Between the trimmed V and J ends, which lost 2 bases and 4 bases, there was a span of 12 bases. As DNA, the CDR3 is TGCGCCAGCAGCCAAATAAGGGATTCATACGAGCAGTACTTC. Protein: CASSQIRDSYEQYF.

The rearrangement uses TRBV5-1 and TRBJ2-5; perhaps TRBD1 as D (5 bases). The germline V gene encodes CDR1 SGHRS and CDR2 YFSETQ. The CDR3 length is 14 residues. V gave up 2 bases and J gave up 2 bases, with 10 bases separating them. DNA of the CDR3: TGCGCCAGCAGCTTATTCAGGGCACAAGAGACCCAGTACTTC. Its protein is CASSLFRAQETQYF.

Note on this clonotype: The junction shows a germline mismatch at one end, possibly a read error. The V gene is TRBV27, the J gene TRBJ1-2; D not resolved. Germline V gene data show CDR1 as MNHEY and CDR2 as SMNVEV (reference sequence). This CDR3 is 13 amino acids long. The CDR3 DNA reads as TGTGCCAGCAGTTTCACCTCGAATTATGGCTACGCCTTC. Its protein product is CASSFTSNYGYAF.

This clonotype was seen at least ten times. The CDR3 DNA reads as TGCAGCGTTGAACTGGGGGCTGGACGGGTCGAGCAGTACTTC. Translated, it gives CSVELGAGRVEQYF. J is TRBJ2-7 and V is TRBV29-1, with D perhaps matching TRBD1 (6 bases). The germline V and J ends were trimmed by 2 bases and 6 bases, with 17 bases remaining between them. The germline CDR1 and CDR2 sequences are SQVTM and ANQGSEA. The CDR3 loop spans 14 amino acids.

This clonotype showed up many times. The chain carries TRBV12-3 or TRBV12-4 and TRBJ2-5; D remains ambiguous. The V and J ends lost 6 bases and 4 bases respectively, with 18 bases between them. This CDR3 is 15 amino acids long. The CDR3 reads CASSLEPAMRETQYF. DNA for the CDR3: TGTGCCAGCAGCCTTGAACCGGCCATGCGAGAGACCCAGTACTTC.

This clonotype turned up a few times. This chain links TRBV12-3 or TRBV12-4 with TRBJ1-2, with D possibly matching TRBD1 (6 bases). The V gene lost 3 bases and the J gene lost 8 bases, with 16 bases spanning the gap. This CDR3 has 14 amino acids. The CDR3 bases are TGTGCCAGCAGTTTCGGGGACACCGGCCGGGGCTACACCTTC. Its protein product is CASSFGDTGRGYTF.